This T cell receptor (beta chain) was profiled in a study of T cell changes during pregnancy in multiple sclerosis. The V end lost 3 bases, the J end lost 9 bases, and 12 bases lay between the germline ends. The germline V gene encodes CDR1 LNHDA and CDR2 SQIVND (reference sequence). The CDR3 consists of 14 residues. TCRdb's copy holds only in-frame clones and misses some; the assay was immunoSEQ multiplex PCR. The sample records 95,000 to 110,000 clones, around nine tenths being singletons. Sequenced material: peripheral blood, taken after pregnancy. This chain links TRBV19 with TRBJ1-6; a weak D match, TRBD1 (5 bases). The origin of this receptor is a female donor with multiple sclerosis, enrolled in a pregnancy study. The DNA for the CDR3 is TGTGCCAGTAGTATTGTGGGGCTAAGTTCACCCCTCCACTTT. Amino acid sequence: CASSIVGLSSPLHF.